A selection of T cell receptor beta chains follows, all from one sample in a study of blood T cell repertoires in COVID-19. The data were produced by immunoSEQ multiplex PCR, yet TCRdb's version contains in-frame clones alone and is incomplete. The table records about 220,000 clones, roughly 84% of them present only once. Specimen: peripheral blood. The source is a man aged 50 or older who had recovered from COVID-19. Each CDR3 is given with its conserved first and last residue. D genes are given only for firm matches. Clone size is shown for a subset of rows, as once, few, many or a class of expanded clone.

>TRBJ2-1|.|TRBV28|TRBD2
CASSSSSGSTLYEQFF
TGTGCCAGCAGTTCGTCTAGCGGGAGCACCCTTTATGAGCAGTTCTTC
>TRBJ1-1|.|TRBV18|.
CASSPPRATGTEAFF
TGTGCCAGCTCACCACCTCGGGCCACGGGGACTGAAGCTTTCTTT
>TRBJ1-2|.|TRBV28|.
CASSSPAGQANYGYTF
TGTGCCAGCAGTTCACCAGCCGGACAAGCTAACTATGGCTACACCTTC
>TRBJ1-5|.|TRBV28|TRBD1
CASRVQGQNQPQHF
TGTGCCAGCAGGGTGCAGGGACAGAATCAGCCCCAGCATTTT
>TRBJ1-1|once|TRBV4-1|TRBD1
CASSQGTGWRTEAFF
TGCGCCAGCAGCCAAGGGACAGGGTGGCGCACTGAAGCTTTCTTT
>TRBJ1-4|.|TRBV6-6|.
CASSYSRGRRNEKLFF
TGTGCCAGCAGTTACTCTCGGGGTCGCCGAAATGAAAAACTGTTTTTT
>TRBJ1-5|.|TRBV10-1|.
CASSESRGQPQHF
TGCGCCAGCAGTGAGTCAAGGGGTCAGCCCCAGCATTTT
>TRBJ2-1|.|TRBV15|TRBD1
CATSLVPGQGAEQFF
TGTGCCACCAGTCTGGTCCCGGGACAGGGAGCCGAGCAGTTCTTC
>TRBJ2-3|.|TRBV30|.
CAWSVHGGALTDTQYF
TGTGCCTGGAGTGTACATGGAGGGGCCCTCACAGATACGCAGTATTTT
>TRBJ2-5|.|TRBV5-5|TRBD1
CASSPPTGVAVETQYF
TGTGCCAGCAGCCCACCGACAGGGGTTGCGGTAGAGACCCAGTACTTC
>TRBJ2-7|once|TRBV4-2|TRBD2
CASSQGVAGDTYEQYF
TGTGCCAGCAGCCAAGGGGTAGCGGGGGACACATACGAGCAGTACTTC
>TRBJ1-5|few|TRBV28|.
CASSFRQPQHF
TGTGCCAGCAGTTTTCGTCAGCCCCAGCATTTT
>TRBJ1-5|.|TRBV19|.
CASSIAGYQPQHF
TGTGCCAGTAGTATTGCAGGGTATCAGCCCCAGCATTTT
>TRBJ1-6|.|TRBV5-1|.
CASSLWRQSNSPLHF
TGCGCCAGCAGCTTGTGGAGACAGAGCAATTCACCCCTCCACTTT
>TRBJ2-3|.|TRBV5-4|.
CASSLAFRGSTDTQYF
TGTGCCAGCAGCTTGGCATTTAGGGGTAGCACAGATACGCAGTATTTT
>TRBJ2-5|once|TRBV7-9|TRBD1
CASSAPRQGRQETQYF
TGTGCCAGCAGCGCGCCACGACAGGGCCGCCAAGAGACCCAGTACTTC